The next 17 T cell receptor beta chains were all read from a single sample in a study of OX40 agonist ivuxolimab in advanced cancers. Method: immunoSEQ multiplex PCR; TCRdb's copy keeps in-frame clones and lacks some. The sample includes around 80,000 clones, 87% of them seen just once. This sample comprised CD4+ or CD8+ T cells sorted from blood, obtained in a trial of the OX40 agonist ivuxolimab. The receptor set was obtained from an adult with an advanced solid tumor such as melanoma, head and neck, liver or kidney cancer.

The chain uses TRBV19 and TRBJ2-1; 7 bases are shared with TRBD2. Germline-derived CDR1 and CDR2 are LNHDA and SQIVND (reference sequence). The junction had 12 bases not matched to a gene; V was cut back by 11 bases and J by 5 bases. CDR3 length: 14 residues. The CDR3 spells CASSWGGINNEQFF. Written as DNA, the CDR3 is TGTGCCTCCTCCTGGGGGGGGATCAACAATGAGCAGTTCTTC. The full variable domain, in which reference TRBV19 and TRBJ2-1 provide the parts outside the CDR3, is DGGITQSPKYLFRKEGQNVTLSCEQNLNHDAMYWYRQDPGQGLRLIYYSQIVNDFQKGDIAEGYSVSREKKESFPLTVTSAQKNPTAFYLCASSWGGINNEQFFGPGTRLTVL.

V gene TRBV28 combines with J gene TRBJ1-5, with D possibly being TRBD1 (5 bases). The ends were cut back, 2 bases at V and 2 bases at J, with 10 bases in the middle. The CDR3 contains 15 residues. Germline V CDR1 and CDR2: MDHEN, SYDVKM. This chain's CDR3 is CASSLGGTGNQPQHF. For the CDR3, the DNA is TGTGCCAGCAGTTTAGGAGGGACGGGCAATCAGCCCCAGCATTTT.

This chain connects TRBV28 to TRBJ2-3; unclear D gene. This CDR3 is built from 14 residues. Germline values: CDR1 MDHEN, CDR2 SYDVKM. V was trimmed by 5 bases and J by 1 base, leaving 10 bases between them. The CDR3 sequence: CASSPRGGTDTQYF. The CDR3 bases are TGTGCCAGCAGTCCCCGTGGGGGCACAGATACGCAGTATTTT.

CDR3 region: CASSPGTYEQYV. CDR3 bases: TGTGCCAGCTCACCTGGTACCTACGAGCAGTACGTC. The chain has TRBV18 and TRBJ2-7; no reliable D call. Trimming shortened V by 3 bases and J by 2 bases, and 5 bases separated the two germline ends. The germline V gene encodes CDR1 KGHSH and CDR2 LQKENI. The CDR3 is 12 amino acids.

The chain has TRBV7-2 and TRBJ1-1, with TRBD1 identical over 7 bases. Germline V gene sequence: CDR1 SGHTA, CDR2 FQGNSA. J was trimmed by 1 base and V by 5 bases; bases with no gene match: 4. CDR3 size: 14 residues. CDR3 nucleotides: TGTGCCAGCAGCCCACAGGGGCGGAACACTGAAGCTTTCTTT. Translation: CASSPQGRNTEAFF.

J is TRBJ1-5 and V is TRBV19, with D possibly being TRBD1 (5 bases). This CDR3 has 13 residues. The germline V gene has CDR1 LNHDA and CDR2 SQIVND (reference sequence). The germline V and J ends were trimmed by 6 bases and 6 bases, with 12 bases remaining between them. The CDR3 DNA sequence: TGTGCCAGTAGGACAGAATCGTTTCAGCCCCAGCATTTT. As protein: CASRTESFQPQHF.

CDR3 nucleotide sequence: TGTGCCAGCAGCCGCCCTCGCCTGGAGACAGGGGCGAACTCTGGAAACACCATATATTTT. It translates to CASSRPRLETGANSGNTIYF. The chain is built from TRBV4-2 and TRBJ1-3; TRBD1 agrees at 8 bases. With V trimmed by 4 bases and J by 0 bases, 17 bases remained unmatched. Germline-derived CDR1 and CDR2 are LGHNA and YNFKEQ. This CDR3 region has 20 residues.

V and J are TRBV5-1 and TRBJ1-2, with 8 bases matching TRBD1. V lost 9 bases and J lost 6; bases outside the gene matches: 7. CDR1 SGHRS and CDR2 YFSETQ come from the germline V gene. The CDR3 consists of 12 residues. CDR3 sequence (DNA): TGCGCCACCACAGGGGGAAAAAATGGCTACACCTTC. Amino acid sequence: CATTGGKNGYTF.

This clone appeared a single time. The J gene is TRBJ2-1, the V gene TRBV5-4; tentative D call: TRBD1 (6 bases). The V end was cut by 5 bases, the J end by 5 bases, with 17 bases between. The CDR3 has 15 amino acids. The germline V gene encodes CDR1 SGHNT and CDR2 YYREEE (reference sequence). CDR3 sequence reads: CASRSISGANNEQFF. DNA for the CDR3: TGTGCCAGCAGATCGATCTCAGGGGCAAACAATGAGCAGTTCTTC.

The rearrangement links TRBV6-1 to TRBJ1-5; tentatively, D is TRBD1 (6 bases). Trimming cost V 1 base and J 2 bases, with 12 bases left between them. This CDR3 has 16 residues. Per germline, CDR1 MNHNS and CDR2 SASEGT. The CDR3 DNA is TGTGCCAGCAGTGAAGATACAGGGAAGGGCAATCAGCCCCAGCATTTT. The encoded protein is CASSEDTGKGNQPQHF.

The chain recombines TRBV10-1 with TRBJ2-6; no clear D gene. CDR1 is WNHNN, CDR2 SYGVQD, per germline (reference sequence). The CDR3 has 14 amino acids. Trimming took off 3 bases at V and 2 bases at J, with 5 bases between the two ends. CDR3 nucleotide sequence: TGCGCCAGCAGTGAACAAGCTGGGGCCAACGTCCTGACTTTC. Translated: CASSEQAGANVLTF.

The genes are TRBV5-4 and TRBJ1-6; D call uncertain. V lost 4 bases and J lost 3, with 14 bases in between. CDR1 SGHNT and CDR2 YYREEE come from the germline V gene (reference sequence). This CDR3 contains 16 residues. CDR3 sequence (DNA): TGTGCCAGCAGCCCCCGAGGAGGTTTCTATAATTCACCCCTCCACTTT. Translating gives CASSPRGGFYNSPLHF. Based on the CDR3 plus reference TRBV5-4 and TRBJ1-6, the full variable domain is ETGVTQSPTHLIKTRGQQVTLRCSSQSGHNTVSWYQQALGQGPQFIFQYYREEENGRGNFPPRFSGLQFPNYSSELNVNALELDDSALYLCASSPRGGFYNSPLHFGNGTRLTVT.

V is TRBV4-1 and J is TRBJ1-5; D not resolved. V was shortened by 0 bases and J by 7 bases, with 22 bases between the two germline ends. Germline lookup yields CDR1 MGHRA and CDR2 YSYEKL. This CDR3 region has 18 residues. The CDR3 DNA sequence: TGCGCCAGCAGCCAAGATGGAGAAGAACGGCTCGCAAGGCAGCCCCAGCATTTT. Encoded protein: CASSQDGEERLARQPQHF.

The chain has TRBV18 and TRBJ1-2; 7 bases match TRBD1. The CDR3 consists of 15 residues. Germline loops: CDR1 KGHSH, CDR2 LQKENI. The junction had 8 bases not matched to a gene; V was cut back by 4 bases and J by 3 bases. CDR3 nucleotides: TGTGCCAGCTCACTTCGACAGGGAGCAGACTATGGCTACACCTTC. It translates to CASSLRQGADYGYTF.

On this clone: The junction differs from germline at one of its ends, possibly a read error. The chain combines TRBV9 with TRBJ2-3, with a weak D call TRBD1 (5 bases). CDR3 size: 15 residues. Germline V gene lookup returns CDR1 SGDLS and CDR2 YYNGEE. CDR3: CASSPQDSLHRYAVF. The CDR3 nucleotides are TGTGCCAGCAGCCCACAAGACAGTCTGCACAGATACGCAGTATTT.

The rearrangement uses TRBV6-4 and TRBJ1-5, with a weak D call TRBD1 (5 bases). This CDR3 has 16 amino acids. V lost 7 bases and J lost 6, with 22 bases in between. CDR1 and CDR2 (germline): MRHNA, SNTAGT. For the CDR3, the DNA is TGTGCCAGCAAAGAGGGCGAGGGACGGACCAGTCAGCCCCAGCATTTT. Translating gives CASKEGEGRTSQPQHF.

DNA for the CDR3: TGTGCCAGCAGTTTAGGGCAGGTCCTCAATCAGCCCCAGCATTTT. Its protein is CASSLGQVLNQPQHF. This chain uses TRBV28 with TRBJ1-5, with no clear D. Trimming removed 2 bases at V and 3 bases at J, with 11 bases between. The CDR3 is 15 residues long. Germline assignment: CDR1 MDHEN and CDR2 SYDVKM.